This TCR beta chain was found in a study of blood T cell repertoires in COVID-19. Per the germline V gene, CDR1 is SGHNT and CDR2 is YYREEE (reference sequence). The CDR3 has 16 residues. Trimming took 0 bases from V and 2 from J, leaving 12 bases between them. Profiling relied on immunoSEQ multiplex PCR, and the TCRdb table lists in-frame clones only, not all of them. Here the sample spans more than 300,000 clones, about 90% being singletons. Patients of the Seattle cohort, enrolled during active infection, were followed longitudinally. The rearrangement joins TRBV5-4 to TRBJ2-4; the D gene is possibly TRBD1 (5 bases). The specimen was peripheral blood. This receptor was obtained from a woman under 40 with COVID-19, enrolled during active disease. The CDR3 loop reads CASSLEGAWTKNIQYF. The CDR3 DNA reads as TGTGCCAGCAGCTTGGAAGGGGCTTGGACCAAAAACATTCAGTACTTC.